Each of the 14 T cell receptor beta chains below was sequenced from the same sample in a study of blood T cell repertoires in COVID-19. Produced via immunoSEQ multiplex PCR; TCRdb's table is partial and in-frame only. This table has more than 200,000 clones, around 82% appearing once. Sequenced input: peripheral blood. These TCRs come from a man between 45 and 60 years old with active or convalescent COVID-19.

This chain uses TRBV3-1 (or the pseudogene TRBV3-2) with TRBJ2-7; possible D gene TRBD2, 7 bases. The V gene lost 2 bases and the J gene lost 4 bases, with 12 bases spanning the gap. Germline V gene data show CDR1 as LGHDT and CDR2 as YNNKEL (reference sequence). The CDR3 covers 14 residues. The DNA of the CDR3 is TGTGCCAGCAGCCAAATGCGGGGGCCATACGAGCAGTACTTC. Translated: CASSQMRGPYEQYF.

The chain uses TRBV11-2 and TRBJ1-2; no clear D. This CDR3 comprises 14 residues. Germline loops: CDR1 SGHAT, CDR2 FQNNGV. Trimming left V 3 bases short and J 4 bases short, with 12 bases between. The CDR3 DNA reads as TGTGCCAGCAGCTTGAACCGGGTTGGCTATGGCTACACCTTC. Protein sequence: CASSLNRVGYGYTF.

The chain is built from TRBV6-5 and TRBJ1-6, with a tentative D call TRBD1 (5 bases). Per germline, CDR1 MNHEY and CDR2 SVGAGI. The CDR3 length is 15 residues. The V end lost 8 bases, the J end lost 2 bases, and 13 bases lay between the germline ends. The CDR3 is CASSWGVPYNSPLHF. CDR3 DNA: TGTGCCAGCTCATGGGGGGTTCCCTATAATTCACCCCTCCACTTT.

The chain has TRBV7-9 and TRBJ1-1; 10 bases line up with TRBD1. This CDR3 has 16 amino acids. The V and J ends lost 5 bases and 7 bases, in that order; junction bases with no gene match: 13. Looked up from germline, CDR1 is SEHNR and CDR2 is FQNEAQ (reference sequence). The CDR3 nucleotides read TGTGCCAGCAGCCTCTATCTAGACAGGGGGCATATTGAAGCTTTCTTT. Translated: CASSLYLDRGHIEAFF.

This clone showed up just once. The rearrangement joins TRBV7-8 to TRBJ1-5, with TRBD1 matching 7 bases. The CDR3 is made up of 16 amino acids. The germline V gene encodes CDR1 SGHVS and CDR2 FQNEAQ. J was trimmed by 3 bases and V by 5 bases; bases with no gene match: 10. The CDR3 spells CASSPRVGTDNQPQHF. The CDR3 DNA is TGTGCCAGCAGCCCCAGGGTGGGGACAGACAATCAGCCCCAGCATTTT.

The J gene is TRBJ2-1, the V gene TRBV21-1; no DNA check was done on the table's D call, TRBD1. TRBV21-1 is an annotated pseudogene. CDR3 length equals 17 residues. CDR3 nucleotides: TGTGCCAGCCGAAGACCCCTCGGGACAGGCTCCTACAATGAGCAGTTCTTC. Translated, it gives CASRRPLGTGSYNEQFF.

The rearrangement joins TRBV11-2 to TRBJ1-5; tentatively, D is TRBD1 (6 bases). The CDR3 spans 14 residues. V was pared by 4 bases and J by 3 bases, with 10 bases between. Germline V gives CDR1 SGHAT, CDR2 FQNNGV. CDR3 DNA: TGTGCCAGCAGCTCGGACAGCCTCAATCAGCCCCAGCATTTT. Its protein product is CASSSDSLNQPQHF.

The chain employs TRBV5-5 and TRBJ1-4; the match to TRBD1 covers 10 bases. The CDR3 is 14 amino acids. V trimming: 3 bases; J trimming: 10 bases; junction bases outside the gene matches: 6. The germline gives CDR1 SGHKS, CDR2 YYEKEE (reference sequence). The CDR3 coding sequence is TGTGCCAGCAGCTCCCGGACAGGGGGAGGAAAACTGTTTTTT. This translates into CASSSRTGGGKLFF.

The chain is built from TRBV7-8 and TRBJ2-3, with D perhaps TRBD2 (5 bases). Germline V lookup: CDR1 SGHVS, CDR2 FQNEAQ. The V and J ends lost 0 bases and 6 bases respectively, with 13 bases between them. This CDR3 has 15 residues. The CDR3 here is CASSLAGLPGDTQYF. The CDR3 coding sequence is TGTGCCAGCAGCTTAGCTGGACTCCCAGGTGATACGCAGTATTTT.

The V and J genes are TRBV9 and TRBJ2-1; TRBD2 matches at 9 bases. This CDR3 contains 15 residues. J gave up 6 bases and V 2 bases, and 6 bases lay outside the gene matches. The germline V gene has CDR1 SGDLS and CDR2 YYNGEE. This CDR3 reads CASSVAGTSLNEQFF. In nucleotides, the CDR3 is TGTGCCAGCAGCGTGGCCGGGACTAGCCTCAATGAGCAGTTCTTC.

The chain combines TRBV2 with TRBJ1-3; D might be TRBD1 (6 bases). Trimming removed 3 bases at V and 4 bases at J, with 10 bases between. This CDR3 is 14 amino acids long. Germline V gives CDR1 SNHLY, CDR2 FYNNEI. DNA of the CDR3: TGTGCCAGCAGTGACGGGGGGCAAGGAAACACCATATATTTT. It translates to CASSDGGQGNTIYF.

The chain combines TRBV19 with TRBJ1-2, with 12 nucleotides matching TRBD1. This CDR3 has 14 residues. Per the germline V gene, CDR1 is LNHDA and CDR2 is SQIVND (reference sequence). Trimming removed 6 bases from V and 7 bases from J; junction bases left unmatched: 6. DNA of the CDR3: TGTGCCAGTAGGTCGGGACAGGGGGCATCTGGCTACACCTTC. It codes for CASRSGQGASGYTF. The whole variable domain, remainder taken from reference TRBV19 and TRBJ1-2, is DGGITQSPKYLFRKEGQNVTLSCEQNLNHDAMYWYRQDPGQGLRLIYYSQIVNDFQKGDIAEGYSVSREKKESFPLTVTSAQKNPTAFYLCASRSGQGASGYTFGSGTRLTVV.

The CDR3 region is CASSYGTHSYEQYF. The CDR3 bases are TGTGCCAGCAGTTATGGCACCCACTCCTACGAGCAGTACTTC. The gene calls are TRBV6-5 and TRBJ2-7; D unresolved. V lost 3 bases to trimming and J lost 0 bases, with 9 bases between them. The CDR3 is made up of 14 amino acids. Germline CDR1 reads MNHEY; CDR2 reads SVGAGI.

The rearrangement uses TRBV3-1 (or the pseudogene TRBV3-2) and TRBJ1-4; 8 bases map to TRBD1. CDR1 and CDR2 (germline): LGHDT, YNNKEL (reference sequence). Germline trimming cut 10 bases from V and 8 bases from J; bases unmatched to any gene: 6. The CDR3 runs to 12 residues. CDR3 nucleotide sequence: TGTGCCACCGGGGACAGGCGCGAAAAACTGTTTTTT. This translates into CATGDRREKLFF.